This T cell receptor (beta chain) was sequenced during a study of immune evolution from preneoplasia to lung adenocarcinoma. H&E slides confirmed each diagnosis, reviewed by two pathologists independently. The assay was immunoSEQ multiplex PCR, and TCRdb's table has in-frame clones only and misses some. This sample yields about 41,000 clones, of which 65% to 80% are seen a single time; about 4.7% belongs to the top ten. V gave up 4 bases and J gave up 2 bases; unmatched junction bases: 11. The length of the CDR3 is 16 residues. Germline V gene lookup returns CDR1 MGHRA and CDR2 YSYEKL. The source of this sequence is a person aged 55 to 75 with lung adenocarcinoma. Sample: FFPE invasive lung adenocarcinoma tissue. The chain links TRBV4-1 to TRBJ2-7, with 7 nucleotides matching TRBD2. CDR3 coding DNA: TGCGCCAGCAGCCCCCCCTTAAGCGGGAAACCCTACGAGCAGTACTTC. It specifies CASSPPLSGKPYEQYF.